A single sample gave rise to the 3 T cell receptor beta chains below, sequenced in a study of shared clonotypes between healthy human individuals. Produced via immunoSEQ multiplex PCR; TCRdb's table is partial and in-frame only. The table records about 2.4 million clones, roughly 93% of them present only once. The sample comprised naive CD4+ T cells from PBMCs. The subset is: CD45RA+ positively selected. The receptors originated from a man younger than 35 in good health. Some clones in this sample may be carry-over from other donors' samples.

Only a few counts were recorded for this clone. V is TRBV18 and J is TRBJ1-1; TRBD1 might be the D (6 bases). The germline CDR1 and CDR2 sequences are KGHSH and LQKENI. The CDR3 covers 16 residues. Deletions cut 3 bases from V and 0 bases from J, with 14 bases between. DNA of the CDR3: TGTGCCAGCTCACCTTTAAGAAGGGGGATGAACACTGAAGCTTTCTTT. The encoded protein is CASSPLRRGMNTEAFF. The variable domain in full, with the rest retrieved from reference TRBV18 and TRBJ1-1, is NAGVMQNPRHLVRRRGQEARLRCSPMKGHSHVYWYRQLPEEGLKFMVYLQKENIIDESGMPKERFSAEFPKEGPSILRIQQVVRGDSAAYFCASSPLRRGMNTEAFFGQGTRLTVV.

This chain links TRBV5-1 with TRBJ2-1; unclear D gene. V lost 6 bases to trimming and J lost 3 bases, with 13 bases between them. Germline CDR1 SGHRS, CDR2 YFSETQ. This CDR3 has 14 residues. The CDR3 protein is CASTSRPLYNEQFF. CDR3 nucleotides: TGCGCCAGCACCTCCCGGCCTCTCTACAATGAGCAGTTCTTC.

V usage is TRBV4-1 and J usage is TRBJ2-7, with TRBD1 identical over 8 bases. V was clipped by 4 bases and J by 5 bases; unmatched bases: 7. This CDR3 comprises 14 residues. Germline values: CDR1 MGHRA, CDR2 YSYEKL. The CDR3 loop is CASSRPGQENEQYF. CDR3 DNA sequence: TGCGCCAGCAGCCGCCCGGGACAGGAGAACGAGCAGTACTTC.